The 12 T cell receptor beta chains below come from one sample, sequenced in a study of CD8 T cells in ankylosing spondylitis. MiXCR, applied by TCRdb to the 5' RACE reads, yields one record per CDR3 protein. The profile shows tens of thousands of distinct CDR3 sequences, 4.5% to 6% of them singletons. Sequenced: blood, either unsorted or a sorted T cell fraction (not recorded which). Receptor source: a male donor with ankylosing spondylitis or in good health (not recorded which).

This clonotype was seen many times. The chain joins TRBV15 to TRBJ2-5; D is unclear. Trimming shortened V by 5 bases and J by 2 bases, and 12 bases separated the two germline ends. The CDR3 consists of 14 residues. The germline CDR1 and CDR2 sequences are LNHNV and YYDKDF (reference sequence). The CDR3 sequence is CATSPRTVQETQYF. DNA for the CDR3: TGTGCCACCAGCCCCCGGACGGTACAAGAGACCCAGTACTTC.

At least ten counts were recorded for this clonotype. The chain links TRBV15 to TRBJ2-5; a weak D match, TRBD2 (5 bases). Trimming removed 1 base from V and 0 bases from J, with 9 bases in between. The CDR3 is made up of 15 amino acids. Germline CDR1 reads LNHNV; CDR2 reads YYDKDF (reference sequence). The CDR3 sequence is CATSRVWRDQETQYF. The CDR3 region has the DNA TGTGCCACCAGCAGAGTGTGGCGGGACCAAGAGACCCAGTACTTC.

The chain links TRBV20-1 to TRBJ2-3, with 9 bases lining up with TRBD1. The CDR3 runs 18 residues. Germline assignment: CDR1 DFQATT and CDR2 SNEGSKA (reference sequence). For the CDR3, the DNA is TGCAGGGGCCAGGCTCGGGACAGGGACACCCTATTCACAGATACGCAGTATTTT. Its translation is CRGQARDRDTLFTDTQYF.

This clonotype appeared many times. J is TRBJ2-7 and V is TRBV27; 8 bases fit TRBD1. From germline, CDR1 is MNHEY and CDR2 SMNVEV (reference sequence). The CDR3 is 15 residues long. J lost 1 base, V lost 2 bases, and 4 bases had no gene match. The CDR3 sequence: CASSLAGGDSYEQYF. The CDR3 region has the DNA TGTGCCAGCAGTTTAGCAGGGGGCGATTCCTACGAGCAGTACTTC.

This clonotype was seen at least ten times. This sequence joins TRBV19 and TRBJ1-1; D is ambiguous. The CDR3 extends over 16 amino acids. Germline V CDR1 and CDR2: LNHDA, SQIVND (reference sequence). Trimming pared 7 bases from V and 0 bases from J, leaving 18 bases between. CDR3 loop: CASTNRAGGLNTEAFF. In DNA form, the CDR3 reads TGTGCCAGTACCAACCGGGCAGGCGGCCTGAACACTGAAGCTTTCTTT.

This clonotype was picked up many times. This chain uses TRBV20-1 with TRBJ2-5; perhaps TRBD2 as D (5 bases). CDR1 and CDR2 (germline): DFQATT, SNEGSKA (reference sequence). This CDR3 has 12 amino acids. The ends were cut back, 6 bases at V and 3 bases at J, with 11 bases in the middle. The CDR3 protein is CSARTGKETQYF. CDR3 DNA: TGCAGTGCGAGGACTGGCAAAGAGACCCAGTACTTC.

This clonotype has at least ten counts. The V and J genes are TRBV20-1 and TRBJ2-1; 8 bases are shared with TRBD2. J lost 9 bases, V lost 3 bases, and 13 bases had no gene match. The CDR3 runs 15 residues. Germline values: CDR1 DFQATT, CDR2 SNEGSKA (reference sequence). The CDR3 reads CSARGEASGSFEQFF. The CDR3 region has the DNA TGCAGTGCTAGGGGGGAGGCTAGCGGGTCATTTGAGCAGTTCTTC.

This clonotype was detected ten times or more. CDR3 sequence: CASRMRGTNTEAFF. The CDR3 DNA reads as TGCGCCAGCCGTATGAGAGGGACTAACACTGAAGCTTTCTTT. The chain joins TRBV5-1 to TRBJ1-1, with D perhaps matching TRBD1 (5 bases). This CDR3 contains 14 residues. The germline V gene has CDR1 SGHRS and CDR2 YFSETQ. V lost 7 bases to trimming and J lost 2 bases, with 15 bases between them.

The genes are TRBV7-2 and TRBJ2-5, with TRBD2 as a possible D gene (7 bases). Looked up from germline, CDR1 is SGHTA and CDR2 is FQGNSA. This CDR3 is built from 14 residues. The V and J ends lost 2 bases and 9 bases respectively, with 16 bases between them. The CDR3, as DNA: TGTGCCAGCAGCTTACGGGGGGCGTCTGTGGCCCAGTACTTC. It encodes CASSLRGASVAQYF.

This clonotype was counted ten times or more. This chain links TRBV20-1 with TRBJ2-7, with 13 bases fitting TRBD2. CDR1 is DFQATT and CDR2 is SNEGSKA in the germline V gene (reference sequence). V lost 6 bases to trimming and J lost 1 base; unmatched junction nucleotides: 3. The CDR3 length is 14 residues. CDR3 nucleotides: TGCAGTGCCGTGACTAGCGGGAGGTCCTACGAGCAGTACTTC. Its protein product is CSAVTSGRSYEQYF.

This clonotype was seen at least ten times. This chain uses TRBV20-1 with TRBJ2-1; 8 bases are shared with TRBD2. V trimming: 7 bases; J trimming: 9 bases; junction bases outside the gene matches: 11. Germline V gene sequence: CDR1 DFQATT, CDR2 SNEGSKA (reference sequence). The CDR3 totals 13 residues. The CDR3 protein is CSERGGTFGEQFF. The CDR3 nucleotides are TGCAGTGAACGGGGGGGGACCTTCGGTGAGCAGTTCTTC.

Many counts were recorded for this clonotype. The genes are TRBV7-8 and TRBJ2-7, with 7 bases aligning to TRBD2. V was clipped by 0 bases and J by 5 bases; unmatched bases: 7. The V gene's germline CDR1 is SGHVS and CDR2 FQNEAQ. This CDR3 is built from 15 residues. This CDR3 is CASSLAGGGGDEQYF. As DNA, the CDR3 is TGTGCCAGCAGCTTAGCGGGTGGGGGGGGAGACGAGCAGTACTTC.